This TCR beta chain comes out of a study of early T cells in non-severe SARS-CoV-2 infection. For the study at large: Chains stayed unpaired after sequencing of bulk RNA from unsorted whole blood.

This clonotype has a count of ten or more. What it binds is not known. Regarding the study as a whole: Reliance on VDJdb matching favored anti-spike CD8 responses; private and CD4 specificities were missed.

CDR1 and CDR2 from the germline V gene are SGHNT and YYREEE (reference sequence). There are 11 residues in the CDR3. V lost 4 bases, J lost 8 bases, and 9 bases lay in between. Individually, cDNA molecules had unique molecular identifiers attached to them. TCRdb reprocessed the 5' RACE reads via MiXCR and lists one record per CDR3 protein. The table has roughly 45,000 distinct CDR3 sequences, approximately 6% seen once. The chain links TRBV5-4 to TRBJ1-2; D ambiguous. Sample: whole blood, taken at baseline. The source is an adult who was a healthcare worker with PCR-confirmed SARS-CoV-2 infection or an uninfected control (not recorded which). The CDR3: CASSLDSGYTF. CDR3 coding DNA: TGTGCCAGCAGCCTGGACTCGGGCTACACCTTC.